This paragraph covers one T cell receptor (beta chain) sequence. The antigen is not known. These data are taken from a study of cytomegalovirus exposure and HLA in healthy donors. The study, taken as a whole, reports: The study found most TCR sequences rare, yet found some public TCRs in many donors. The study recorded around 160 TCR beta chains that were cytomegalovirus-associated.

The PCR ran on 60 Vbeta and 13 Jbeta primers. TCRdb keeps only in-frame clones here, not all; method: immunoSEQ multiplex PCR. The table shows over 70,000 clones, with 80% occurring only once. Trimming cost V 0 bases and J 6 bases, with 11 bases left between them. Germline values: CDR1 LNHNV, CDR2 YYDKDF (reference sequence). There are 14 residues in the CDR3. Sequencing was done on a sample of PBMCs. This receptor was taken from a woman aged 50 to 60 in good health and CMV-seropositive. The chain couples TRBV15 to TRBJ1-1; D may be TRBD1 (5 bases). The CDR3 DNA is TGTGCCACCAGCAGAGATATCAGGGCCGCTGAAGCTTTCTTT. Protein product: CATSRDIRAAEAFF.